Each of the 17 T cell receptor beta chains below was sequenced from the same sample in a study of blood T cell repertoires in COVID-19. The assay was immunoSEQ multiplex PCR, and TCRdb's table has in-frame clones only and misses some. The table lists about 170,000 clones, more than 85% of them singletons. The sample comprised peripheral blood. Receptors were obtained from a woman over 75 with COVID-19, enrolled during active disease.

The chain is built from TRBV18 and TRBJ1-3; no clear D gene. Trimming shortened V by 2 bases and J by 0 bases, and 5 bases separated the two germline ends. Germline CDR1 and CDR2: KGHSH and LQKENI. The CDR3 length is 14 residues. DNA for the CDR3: TGTGCCAGCTCACCAAGGAGCTCTGGAAACACCATATATTTT. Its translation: CASSPRSSGNTIYF.

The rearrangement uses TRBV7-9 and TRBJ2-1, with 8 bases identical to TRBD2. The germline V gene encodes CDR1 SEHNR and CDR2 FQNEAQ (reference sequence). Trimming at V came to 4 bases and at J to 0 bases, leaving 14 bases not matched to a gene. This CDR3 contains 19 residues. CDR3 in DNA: TGTGCCAGCAGCTCCCCCGGTGGCGGGAGGCAGAGCTCCTACAATGAGCAGTTCTTC. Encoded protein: CASSSPGGGRQSSYNEQFF. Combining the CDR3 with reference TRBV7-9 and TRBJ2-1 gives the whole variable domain DTGVSQNPRHKITKRGQNVTFRCDPISEHNRLYWYRQTLGQGPEFLTYFQNEAQLEKSRLLSDRFSAERPKGSFSTLEIQRTEQGDSAMYLCASSSPGGGRQSSYNEQFFGPGTRLTVL.

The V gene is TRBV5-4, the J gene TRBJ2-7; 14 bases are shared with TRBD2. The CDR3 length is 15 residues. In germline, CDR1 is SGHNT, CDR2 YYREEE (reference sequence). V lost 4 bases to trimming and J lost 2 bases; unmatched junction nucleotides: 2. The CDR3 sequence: CASSPTSGRAYEQYF. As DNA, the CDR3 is TGTGCCAGCAGCCCGACTAGCGGGAGGGCCTACGAGCAGTACTTC.

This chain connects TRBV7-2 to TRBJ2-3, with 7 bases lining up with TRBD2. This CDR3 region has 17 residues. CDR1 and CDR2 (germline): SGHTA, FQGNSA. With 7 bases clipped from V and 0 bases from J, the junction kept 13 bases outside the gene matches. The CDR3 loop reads CASTKEGGSPSTDTQYF. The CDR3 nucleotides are TGTGCCAGCACCAAGGAGGGCGGGAGCCCTAGCACAGATACGCAGTATTTT.

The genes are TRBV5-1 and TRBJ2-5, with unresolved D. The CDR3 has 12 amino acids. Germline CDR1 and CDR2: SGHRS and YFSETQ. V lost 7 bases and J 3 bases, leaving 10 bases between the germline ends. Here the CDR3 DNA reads TGCGCCAGCTCCCGGGTCGAAGAGACCCAGTACTTC. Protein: CASSRVEETQYF.

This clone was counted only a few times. CDR3 in DNA: TGTGCCAGCAGCCTAATCAGGGAGGACTATGGCTACACCTTC. Its translation: CASSLIREDYGYTF. The chain is built from TRBV28 and TRBJ1-2, with D tentatively TRBD1 (5 bases). The ends were cut back, 6 bases at V and 3 bases at J, with 14 bases in the middle. Per the germline V gene, CDR1 is MDHEN and CDR2 is SYDVKM. This CDR3 is built from 14 residues.

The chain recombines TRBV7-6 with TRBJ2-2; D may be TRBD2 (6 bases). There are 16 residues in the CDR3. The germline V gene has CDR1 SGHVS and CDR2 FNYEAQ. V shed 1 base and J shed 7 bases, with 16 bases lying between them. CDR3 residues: CASSLETSLIGGELFF. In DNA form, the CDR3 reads TGTGCCAGCAGCTTAGAGACTAGTCTGATTGGCGGGGAGCTGTTTTTT.

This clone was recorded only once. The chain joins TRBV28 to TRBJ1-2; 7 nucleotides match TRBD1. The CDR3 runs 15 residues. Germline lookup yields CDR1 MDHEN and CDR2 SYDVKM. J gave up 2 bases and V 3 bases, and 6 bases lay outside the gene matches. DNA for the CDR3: TGTGCCAGCAGTTTCTATGACAGGGCCAACTATGGCTACACCTTC. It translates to CASSFYDRANYGYTF.

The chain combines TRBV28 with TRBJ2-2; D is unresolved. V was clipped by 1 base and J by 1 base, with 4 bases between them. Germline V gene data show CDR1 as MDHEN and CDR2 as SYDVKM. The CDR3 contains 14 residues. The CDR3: CASSLFRNTGELFF. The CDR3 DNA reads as TGTGCCAGCAGTTTATTTCGGAACACCGGGGAGCTGTTTTTT.

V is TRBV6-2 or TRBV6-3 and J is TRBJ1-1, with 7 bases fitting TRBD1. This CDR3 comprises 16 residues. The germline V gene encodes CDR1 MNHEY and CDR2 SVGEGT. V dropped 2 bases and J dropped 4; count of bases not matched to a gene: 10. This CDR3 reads CASSYRANRGPTEAFF. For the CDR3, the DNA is TGTGCCAGCAGTTACCGAGCGAACAGGGGTCCCACTGAAGCTTTCTTT.

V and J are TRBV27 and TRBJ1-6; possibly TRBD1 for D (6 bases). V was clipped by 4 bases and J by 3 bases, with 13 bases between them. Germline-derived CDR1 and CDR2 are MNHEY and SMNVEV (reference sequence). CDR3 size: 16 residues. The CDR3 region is CASSSPDRSYNSPLHF. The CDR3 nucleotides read TGTGCCAGCAGTTCCCCCGACAGGAGCTATAATTCACCCCTCCACTTT.

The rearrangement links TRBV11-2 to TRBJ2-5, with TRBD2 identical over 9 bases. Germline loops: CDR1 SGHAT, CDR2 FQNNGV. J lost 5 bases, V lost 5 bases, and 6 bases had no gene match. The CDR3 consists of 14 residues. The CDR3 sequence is CASSRGLADETQYF. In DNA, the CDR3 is TGTGCCAGCAGCCGGGGACTAGCAGATGAGACCCAGTACTTC.

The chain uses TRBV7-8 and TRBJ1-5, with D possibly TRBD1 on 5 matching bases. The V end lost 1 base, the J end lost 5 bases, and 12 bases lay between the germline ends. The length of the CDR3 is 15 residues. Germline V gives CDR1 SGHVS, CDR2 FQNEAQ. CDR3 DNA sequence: TGTGCCAGCAGCTTAGGGAATGGGGGGTATCAGCCCCAGCATTTT. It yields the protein CASSLGNGGYQPQHF.

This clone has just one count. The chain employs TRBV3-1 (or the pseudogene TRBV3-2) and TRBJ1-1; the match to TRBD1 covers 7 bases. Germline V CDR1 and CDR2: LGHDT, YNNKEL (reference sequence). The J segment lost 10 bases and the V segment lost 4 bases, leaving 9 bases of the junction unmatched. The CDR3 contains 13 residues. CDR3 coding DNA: TGTGCCAGCAGCCCCGCGACAGGGTTAGGAGCTTTCTTT. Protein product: CASSPATGLGAFF.

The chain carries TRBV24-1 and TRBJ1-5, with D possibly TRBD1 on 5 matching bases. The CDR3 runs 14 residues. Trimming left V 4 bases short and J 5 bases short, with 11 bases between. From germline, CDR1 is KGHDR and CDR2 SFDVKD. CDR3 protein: CATSDWTRDQPQHF. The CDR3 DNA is TGTGCCACCAGTGACTGGACACGCGATCAGCCCCAGCATTTT.

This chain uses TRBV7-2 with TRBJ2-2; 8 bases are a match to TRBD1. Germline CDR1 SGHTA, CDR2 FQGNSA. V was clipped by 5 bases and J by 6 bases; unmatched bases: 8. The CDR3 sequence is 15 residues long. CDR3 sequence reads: CASSVRTGSAGELFF. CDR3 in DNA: TGTGCCAGCAGCGTACGGACAGGGAGCGCCGGGGAGCTGTTTTTT.

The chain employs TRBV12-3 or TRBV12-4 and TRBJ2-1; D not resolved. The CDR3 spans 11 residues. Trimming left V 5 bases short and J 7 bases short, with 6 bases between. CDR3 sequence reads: CASSPSNEQFF. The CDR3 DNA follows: TGTGCCAGCAGTCCCTCGAATGAGCAGTTCTTC.